This record looks at one T cell receptor beta chain sequence and its context. Its specificity is unknown. The data were taken from a study of cytomegalovirus exposure and HLA in healthy donors. CDR3 length: 15 amino acids. CDR1 and CDR2 (germline): SEHNR, FQNEAQ (reference sequence). V lost 4 bases and J 0 bases, leaving 13 bases between the germline ends. Whole-study findings and limits: According to a later analysis, donors in an Asian-associated ancestry cluster reportedly had fewer N-insertions than the approximately 730-donor mean.

Researchers ran the PCR with 60 Vbeta and 13 Jbeta primers. The protocol was immunoSEQ multiplex PCR, while the TCRdb copy is restricted to in-frame clones and leaves out a portion. The sample has approximately 100,000 clones, under 80% seen once. Sequencing was carried out using PBMCs. This receptor was obtained from a woman aged 18-29 years in good health and CMV-seropositive. V and J are TRBV7-9 and TRBJ2-7, with D maybe TRBD1 (6 bases). CDR3 nucleotide sequence: TGTGCCAGCAGCTCACGGACAGCGGACTCCTACGAGCAGTACTTC. This translates into CASSSRTADSYEQYF.